A single sample is the source of the 2 T cell receptor beta chains below, sequenced in a study of shared clonotypes between healthy human individuals. The method was immunoSEQ multiplex PCR; TCRdb's version includes in-frame clones alone and lacks a portion of them. This sample has roughly 2.5 million clones, with about 92% found just once. The sample consisted of naive CD4+ T cells sorted from blood. Stated subset: CD45RA+ positively selected. The receptors come from a man aged 18 to 29 in good health.

The J gene is TRBJ2-5, the V gene TRBV15; D is ambiguous. V was clipped by 4 bases and J by 3 bases, with 9 bases between them. This CDR3 is 13 amino acids long. Germline CDR1 and CDR2: LNHNV and YYDKDF (reference sequence). Here the CDR3 reads CATSIPSEETQYF. As DNA, the CDR3 is TGTGCCACCAGCATTCCGTCAGAAGAGACCCAGTACTTC.

This clone was seen just once. This chain links TRBV6-1 with TRBJ2-4; 9 bases are a match to TRBD1. V was clipped by 4 bases and J by 9 bases; unmatched bases: 7. The CDR3 covers 14 residues. Germline V CDR1 and CDR2: MNHNS, SASEGT. CDR3: CASSGPGQGAIQYF. Here the CDR3 DNA reads TGTGCCAGCAGTGGCCCGGGACAGGGAGCCATTCAGTACTTC.